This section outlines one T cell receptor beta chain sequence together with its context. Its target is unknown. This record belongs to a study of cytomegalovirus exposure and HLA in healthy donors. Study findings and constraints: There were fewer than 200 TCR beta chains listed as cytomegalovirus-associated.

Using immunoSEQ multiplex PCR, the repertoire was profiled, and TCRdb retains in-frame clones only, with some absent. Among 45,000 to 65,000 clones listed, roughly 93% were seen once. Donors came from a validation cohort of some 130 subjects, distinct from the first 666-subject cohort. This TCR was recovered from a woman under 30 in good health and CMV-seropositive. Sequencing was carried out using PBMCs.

In nucleotides, the CDR3 is TGTGCCAGCAGCTTAGGTAGAGGGTCCTACGAGCAGTACTTC. This gives the protein CASSLGRGSYEQYF. The genes are TRBV11-1 and TRBJ2-7; a possible D gene is TRBD2 (5 bases). Between the trimmed V and J ends, which lost 1 base and 1 base, there was a span of 8 bases. The CDR3 runs to 14 residues. CDR1 is SGHAT, CDR2 FQDESV, per germline (reference sequence).